The next 14 T cell receptor beta chains were all read from a single sample in a study of identical twins. One entry per CDR3 protein, called by TCRdb with MiXCR from the 5' RACE reads. The sample lists 300,000 to 400,000 distinct CDR3 sequences; 7% to 9.5% were seen once. The sample was naive T cells sorted from blood. The receptor source for this set is a woman in her 50s in good health.

This clonotype came up many times. The junction departs from germline at one end; a sequencing error may be responsible. The chain employs TRBV7-7 and TRBJ2-7; 9 bases are shared with TRBD2. Germline CDR1 and CDR2: SSHAT and FNYEAQ (reference sequence). The CDR3 runs 13 residues. This CDR3 reads CASSGGPSEEQYF. The CDR3 DNA reads TGTGCTAGCAGCGGGGGGCCGTCGGAGGAGCAGTACTTC.

This clonotype was picked up a small number of times. The V gene is TRBV5-5, the J gene TRBJ2-7; TRBD1 or TRBD2 may be the D gene (5 bases each). Germline V gene sequence: CDR1 SGHKS, CDR2 YYEKEE (reference sequence). This CDR3 has 14 amino acids. The V end was cut by 6 bases, the J end by 2 bases, with 15 bases between. This CDR3 is CASTVTGPTYEQYF. The CDR3 DNA sequence: TGTGCCAGCACTGTCACGGGGCCTACCTACGAGCAGTACTTC.

This clonotype was seen only a few times. V and J are TRBV6-5 and TRBJ2-1; 9 nucleotides agree with TRBD2. V lost 6 bases, J lost 1 base, and 4 bases stayed unmatched. The CDR3 extends over 15 amino acids. Looked up from germline, CDR1 is MNHEY and CDR2 is SVGAGI. The CDR3 nucleotides are TGTGCCAGCAGATTAGCGGGAGCGTCCTACAATGAGCAGTTCTTC. Translating gives CASRLAGASYNEQFF.

This clonotype was seen at least ten times. The rearrangement uses TRBV4-1 and TRBJ2-4; D possibly corresponds to TRBD2 (5 bases). The CDR3 sequence is 14 residues long. The germline V and J ends were trimmed by 7 bases and 4 bases, with 14 bases remaining between them. Looked up from germline, CDR1 is MGHRA and CDR2 is YSYEKL. The CDR3 loop is CASTKGLEKNIQYF. The CDR3 nucleotides are TGCGCCAGCACCAAAGGACTGGAGAAAAACATTCAGTACTTC.

This chain joins TRBV20-1 and TRBJ2-1; 10 nucleotides align to TRBD2. V gave up 5 bases and J gave up 0 bases; unmatched junction bases: 4. This CDR3 spans 15 amino acids. Germline V CDR1 and CDR2: DFQATT, SNEGSKA (reference sequence). CDR3 amino acids: CSARTSGSSYNEQFF. CDR3 in DNA: TGCAGTGCTCGGACTAGCGGAAGCTCCTACAATGAGCAGTTCTTC.

This clonotype has only a few counts. This chain joins TRBV20-1 and TRBJ2-5, with 8 bases matching TRBD2. Trimming cost V 4 bases and J 3 bases; bases outside gene matches: 4. This CDR3 is 13 amino acids long. Germline-derived CDR1 and CDR2 are DFQATT and SNEGSKA (reference sequence). CDR3 nucleotide sequence: TGCAGTGCTATAGCGGGGTCAAAAGAGACCCAGTACTTC. Residues: CSAIAGSKETQYF.

This sequence joins TRBV3-1 and TRBJ2-7; 7 bases align to TRBD1. V gave up 4 bases and J gave up 0 bases; unmatched junction bases: 3. In germline, CDR1 is LGHDT, CDR2 YNNKEL (reference sequence). The CDR3 runs 14 residues. The chain's CDR3 is CASSRGQTSYEQYF. CDR3 nucleotide sequence: TGTGCCAGCAGCCGGGGACAGACCTCCTACGAGCAGTACTTC.

This clonotype was detected a few times. The genes are TRBV10-2 and TRBJ2-5; 8 positions agree with TRBD2. Germline CDR1 WSHSY, CDR2 SAAADI. CDR3 length: 14 amino acids. Trimming removed 7 bases from V and 4 bases from J; junction bases left unmatched: 8. The CDR3 DNA follows: TGCGCCAGCAACAGAGCGGGGGACGGAGAGACCCAGTACTTC. This translates into CASNRAGDGETQYF.

This clonotype was counted ten times or more. The chain links TRBV18 to TRBJ2-3; no firm D call. Germline assignment: CDR1 KGHSH and CDR2 LQKENI. This CDR3 has 13 residues. V was clipped by 1 base and J by 1 base, with 3 bases between them. CDR3 sequence (DNA): TGTGCCAGCTCACCACTTGGCACAGATACGCAGTATTTT. Translating gives CASSPLGTDTQYF.

This chain uses TRBV20-1 with TRBJ2-1; D gene uncertain. Germline CDR1 DFQATT, CDR2 SNEGSKA (reference sequence). The CDR3 is 15 amino acids. Deletions cut 3 bases from V and 7 bases from J, with 19 bases between. The CDR3 coding sequence is TGCAGTGCTAGCCCCCTGGAGCGCGCTTATAATGAGCAGTTCTTC. It specifies CSASPLERAYNEQFF.

This clonotype has a handful of counts. V gene TRBV4-2 combines with J gene TRBJ2-1; weak D call: TRBD2 (6 bases). Germline-derived CDR1 and CDR2 are LGHNA and YNFKEQ. Trimming pared 4 bases from V and 10 bases from J, leaving 11 bases between. The CDR3 is 12 amino acids. The CDR3 region has the DNA TGTGCCAGCAGCCGGGGACTGGGCGAGCAGTTCTTC. Protein sequence: CASSRGLGEQFF.

This clonotype has at least ten counts. The V gene is TRBV27, the J gene TRBJ2-1; TRBD2 matches 8 bases. From germline, CDR1 is MNHEY and CDR2 SMNVEV (reference sequence). This CDR3 has 14 amino acids. The J segment lost 5 bases and the V segment lost 2 bases, leaving 2 bases of the junction unmatched. CDR3 protein: CASSLSGSHNEQFF. In nucleotides, the CDR3 is TGTGCCAGCAGTTTAAGCGGGAGTCACAATGAGCAGTTCTTC.

This clonotype has only a few counts. V gene TRBV20-1 combines with J gene TRBJ2-1; TRBD2 aligns across 12 bases. Germline lookup yields CDR1 DFQATT and CDR2 SNEGSKA (reference sequence). The V segment lost 2 bases and the J segment 3 bases; nucleotides outside the gene matches: 2. The CDR3 covers 15 residues. This chain's CDR3 is CSARSGLAGYNEQFF. The CDR3 coding sequence is TGCAGTGCTAGATCGGGACTAGCGGGCTACAATGAGCAGTTCTTC.

At least ten counts were recorded for this clonotype. V is TRBV10-3 and J is TRBJ2-1; D is ambiguous. Trimming pared 0 bases from V and 2 bases from J, leaving 8 bases between. The germline V gene encodes CDR1 ENHRY and CDR2 SYGVKD. This CDR3 has 15 residues. CDR3 nucleotide sequence: TGTGCCATCAGTGAGTCAAATCTCGCCTACAATGAGCAGTTCTTC. It translates to CAISESNLAYNEQFF.